The present TCR beta chain was sequenced within a study of chemoradiotherapy in HPV16-positive cancers. Of note for this clone: Its target is not known.

Method: immunoSEQ multiplex PCR; TCRdb's copy keeps in-frame clones and lacks some. The data contain some 20,000 clones, more than 75% of them singletons. V gave up 5 bases and J gave up 7 bases, with 15 bases separating them. The CDR3 is 14 amino acids. Germline lookup yields CDR1 KGHSH and CDR2 LQKENI. Study conclusions and caveats: During treatment, candidate HPV-specific clones and E7-related motifs expanded in tumor. Better recurrence-free survival went with HPV-responsive T-cell expansion in HPV16-positive patients.

This clonotype was sampled from a human donor with HPV-associated anogenital cancer. The sample here was blood, taken from a patient who underwent chemoradiotherapy. The V and J genes are TRBV18 and TRBJ1-5; TRBD1 might be the D (6 bases). The CDR3 coding sequence is TGTGCCAGCTCAGTCTACAGGGATGAACAGCCCCAGCATTTT. Residues: CASSVYRDEQPQHF. The whole variable domain, remainder taken from reference TRBV18 and TRBJ1-5, is NAGVMQNPRHLVRRRGQEARLRCSPMKGHSHVYWYRQLPEEGLKFMVYLQKENIIDESGMPKERFSAEFPKEGPSILRIQQVVRGDSAAYFCASSVYRDEQPQHFGDGTRLSIL.